A selection of T cell receptor beta chains follows, all from one sample in a study of blood T cells in healthy people across ages. One entry per CDR3 protein results from TCRdb running MiXCR on the 5' RACE reads. The sample carries hundreds of thousands of distinct CDR3 sequences, under 55% recorded once. Sequenced: blood. Receptors originate from a man in his sixties in good health. Both conserved end residues are part of each CDR3. D genes are given only for firm matches. Only part of the rows carry a size: once, few, many, or a class if the clone is expanded.

few TRBJ2-1 TRBD1 14 TRBV20-1 TGCAGTGCAGCCCCGGGACAGGGTTACGATGAGCAGTTCTTC CSAAPGQGYDEQFF
. TRBJ1-2 . 13 TRBV6-1 TGTGCCAGCAGGGAGGGGGTCGGATATGGCTACACCTTC CASREGVGYGYTF
few TRBJ2-3 TRBD1 13 TRBV12-3/TRBV12-4 TGTGCCAGCATGGGACAGCCCACAGATACGCAGTATTTT CASMGQPTDTQYF
few TRBJ1-1 TRBD1 16 TRBV7-9 TGTGCCAGCAGCTTATCCGAGGGGGCGGGAGTCACTGAAGCTTTCTTT CASSLSEGAGVTEAFF
. TRBJ2-1 TRBD2 15 TRBV5-1 TGCGCCAGCAGCTCTGGGGGTGCGGGGGTAAATGAGCAGTTCTTC CASSSGGAGVNEQFF
. TRBJ2-5 . 16 TRBV7-2 TGTGCCAGCAGCTTAATCAGTTCAGGGAGGTCAGAGACCCAGTACTTC CASSLISSGRSETQYF
few TRBJ2-5 . 15 TRBV7-8 TGTGCCAGCAGTTGGGCCCCGGCGATGGGAGAGACCCAGTACTTC CASSWAPAMGETQYF
few TRBJ1-1 . 14 TRBV5-6 TGTGCCAGCAGCCCGAATAGGGGGGGCACTGAAGCTTTCTTT CASSPNRGGTEAFF
few TRBJ2-1 TRBD1 14 TRBV29-1 TGCAGCGTGGCCCCCGGGACAGCCTACAATGAGCAGTTCTTC CSVAPGTAYNEQFF
few TRBJ2-7 . 14 TRBV20-1 TGCAGTGCGTTAGATGAGACAGGACAATACGAGCAGTACTTC CSALDETGQYEQYF
once TRBJ2-2 TRBD1 14 TRBV6-1 TGTGCCAGCATCGGACAGGTGAACACCGGGGAGCTGTTTTTT CASIGQVNTGELFF
few TRBJ1-1 . 11 TRBV29-1 TGCAGCTCTCAAAGGAGGACTGAAGCTTTCTTT CSSQRRTEAFF
few TRBJ1-5 TRBD1 15 TRBV6-2/TRBV6-3 TGTGCCAGCAACAGACAGGGTGATGGCAATCAGCCCCAGCATTTT CASNRQGDGNQPQHF
. TRBJ2-1 TRBD1 15 TRBV19 TGTGCCAGTAGTATAAGGAGACAGGGGCCTTCTGGGCAGTTCTTC CASSIRRQGPSGQFF
. TRBJ2-5 . 15 TRBV5-6 TGTGCCAGCAGCTTGGGGCTACACCCCCAAGAGACCCAGTACTTC CASSLGLHPQETQYF
. TRBJ1-2 . 11 TRBV19 TGTGCCAGTATTTCTAACTATGGCTACACCTTC CASISNYGYTF
many TRBJ2-3 TRBD2 15 TRBV20-1 TGCAGTGCTAGCCTGACTAGCGGGGGGGGTGATACGCAGTATTTT CSASLTSGGGDTQYF
once TRBJ2-2 . 15 TRBV2 TGTGCCAGCAGTGAGGGAGGGGGGAGCACCGGGGAGCTGTTTTTT CASSEGGGSTGELFF
. TRBJ2-7 . 15 TRBV25-1 TGTGCCAGCAGCGAGGACAGTTCCAGCTCCTACGAGCAGTACTTC CASSEDSSSSYEQYF
. TRBJ2-7 TRBD1 16 TRBV5-1 TGCGCCAGCAGCTCGGGACAAAGGGGGCGTTCCTACGAGCAGTACTTC CASSSGQRGRSYEQYF
. TRBJ2-7 TRBD1 15 TRBV6-5 TGTGCCAGCAGTAGATCCGGGACAGGGGGCGGCGAGCAGTACTTC CASSRSGTGGGEQYF
. TRBJ1-2 . 13 TRBV7-9 TGTGCCAGCAGCTTAGCGGGGGACCATGGCTACACCTTC CASSLAGDHGYTF
once TRBJ2-5 . 15 TRBV11-2 TGTGCCAGCAGCTTAGGGCGCGCCCCCATGGCGACCCAGTACTTC CASSLGRAPMATQYF
few TRBJ1-6 . 14 TRBV12-3/TRBV12-4 TGTGCCAGCAGTTTAGGGCGGAATAATTCACCCCTCCACTTT CASSLGRNNSPLHF
. TRBJ2-5 . 16 TRBV21-1 TGTGCCAGCAGCAAAGCGCGTTTCTCGGGGGGAGAGACCCAGTACTTC CASSKARFSGGETQYF
. TRBJ2-7 TRBD1 14 TRBV3-1 TGTGCCAGCAGCCGGACAGGGGGCGGGTACGAGCAGTACTTC CASSRTGGGYEQYF
. TRBJ2-1 TRBD1 12 TRBV9 TGTGCCAGCAGCCCCACCGGGACAGGGGAGTTCTTC CASSPTGTGEFF
few TRBJ1-2 TRBD1 13 TRBV20-1 TGCAGTGCCTTAGACAGGGAACTCTATGGCTACACCTTC CSALDRELYGYTF
few TRBJ2-7 . 15 TRBV6-1 TGTGCCAGCAGTGAAGCGCTGGCTATGGTGGACGAGCAGTACTTC CASSEALAMVDEQYF
few TRBJ1-2 . 14 TRBV29-1 TGCAGCGTCTCAACTACTCTGGGGGTCTCTGGCTACACCTTC CSVSTTLGVSGYTF